The sequence of this TCR beta chain was determined in a study of blood T cell repertoires in COVID-19. About the study: PBMCs, B-cell-depleted T cells, or T cells provided the cDNA or gDNA that made up the material.

The protocol was immunoSEQ multiplex PCR, while the TCRdb copy is restricted to in-frame clones and leaves out a portion. The sample includes more than 100,000 clones, 70% to 90% of them seen just once. Material for sequencing was peripheral blood. The sequence was collected from a woman aged 60 to 75 with acute or convalescent COVID-19.

This CDR3 reads CASSDPAGTGANTEAFF. The CDR3 coding sequence is TGTGCCAGCAGCGATCCGGCCGGGACAGGGGCCAACACTGAAGCTTTCTTT. The genes are TRBV9 and TRBJ1-1; TRBD1 matches at 10 bases. The germline gives CDR1 SGDLS, CDR2 YYNGEE. With 3 bases clipped from V and 2 bases from J, the junction kept 10 bases outside the gene matches. The CDR3 is made up of 17 amino acids.